This entry features one T cell receptor (beta chain) sequence. This record comes from a study of blood T cell repertoires in COVID-19. At the level of the study: The samples span acute and convalescent COVID-19 from the United States, Italy and Spain. T cells, B-cell-depleted T cells, or PBMCs supplied cDNA or gDNA.

As processed by the authors: For nucleated cells, counts were estimated from reference gene primer amplification. The repertoire was sequenced with immunoSEQ multiplex PCR; TCRdb's copy has only in-frame clones and lacks some. That table is the source of V, J and clone size, and D and trimming were worked out from the DNA. This sample carries about 150,000 clones, roughly nine tenths of them seen once, and the ten largest clones take about 2.6%. The source material was peripheral blood. This TCR was recovered from a man between 60 and 75 years old with acute or convalescent COVID-19.

CDR3 region: CASSSRPGETPPETQYF. The CDR3 bases are TGTGCCAGCAGCTCCCGCCCGGGGGAGACCCCTCCAGAGACCCAGTACTTC. V usage is TRBV7-3 and J usage is TRBJ2-5, with D perhaps matching TRBD2 (6 bases). Per germline, CDR1 SGHTA and CDR2 FQGTGA. V was shortened by 4 bases and J by 4 bases, with 22 bases between the two germline ends. There are 17 residues in the CDR3.